The 31 T cell receptor beta chains given below trace back to one sample, sequenced in a study of cytomegalovirus exposure and HLA in healthy donors. The PCR had 60 Vbeta and 13 Jbeta primers. Clones were sequenced by immunoSEQ multiplex PCR, and TCRdb holds only the in-frame ones, with some missing. The profile covers 100,000 to 150,000 clones, with about 68% appearing a single time and around 4% taken by the ten largest. The sample taken for sequencing was PBMCs. Receptors were obtained from a man between 40 and 49 years old in good health and CMV-seropositive.

The chain carries TRBV4-3 and TRBJ2-3, with unresolved D. CDR1 is LGHNA, CDR2 YSLEER, per germline. Trimming stripped 0 bases from V and 0 bases from J, with 10 bases between. The CDR3 runs 16 residues. CDR3 in DNA: TGCGCCAGCAGCCAAGAGGCGGAGCCTAGCACAGATACGCAGTATTTT. It is translated as CASSQEAEPSTDTQYF.

The J gene is TRBJ1-1, the V gene TRBV19, with TRBD1 matching 8 bases. V shed 6 bases, J shed 3 bases, and the junction held 9 bases outside the gene matches. CDR3 length equals 15 residues. Germline V gene sequence: CDR1 LNHDA, CDR2 SQIVND (reference sequence). CDR3 DNA: TGTGCCAGTAGGCCCAGACAGGGGACGGACACTGAAGCTTTCTTT. Translated: CASRPRQGTDTEAFF.

The chain uses TRBV6-5 and TRBJ1-1; D possibly corresponds to TRBD1 (5 bases). The germline V gene encodes CDR1 MNHEY and CDR2 SVGAGI. CDR3 length equals 12 residues. V lost 6 bases, J lost 11 bases, and 16 bases lay in between. This chain's CDR3 is CASRGLEGLAFF. CDR3 nucleotides: TGTGCCAGCAGGGGACTAGAGGGATTGGCTTTCTTT.

The chain couples TRBV2 to TRBJ1-2, with D uncertain. V dropped 3 bases and J dropped 5 bases, with 13 bases sitting between them. The length of the CDR3 is 14 residues. CDR1 and CDR2 from the germline V gene are SNHLY and FYNNEI. DNA for the CDR3: TGTGCCAGCAGTGACGGGTTGGGTGGGTATGGCTACACCTTC. Translating gives CASSDGLGGYGYTF.

The CDR3 loop is CASSFQGNTYEQYF. The CDR3 DNA follows: TGCGCCAGCAGCTTTCAGGGGAACACCTACGAGCAGTACTTC. The chain recombines TRBV5-1 with TRBJ2-7, with D possibly matching TRBD1 (6 bases). Trimming removed 2 bases from V and 2 bases from J, with 11 bases in between. Germline CDR1 is SGHRS and CDR2 is YFSETQ. The CDR3 has 14 amino acids. Based on the CDR3 plus reference TRBV5-1 and TRBJ2-7, the full variable domain is KAGVTQTPRYLIKTRGQQVTLSCSPISGHRSVSWYQQTPGQGLQFLFEYFSETQRNKGNFPGRFSGRQFSNSRSEMNVSTLELGDSALYLCASSFQGNTYEQYFGPGTRLTVT.

This clone was detected only a few times. This chain joins TRBV11-2 and TRBJ2-1, with D perhaps matching TRBD2 (5 bases). The CDR3 sequence is 13 residues long. Trimming removed 0 bases from V and 9 bases from J, with 9 bases in between. Germline CDR1 reads SGHAT; CDR2 reads FQNNGV. CDR3 DNA sequence: TGTGCCAGCAGCTTAGATCGGGGTAGTGAGCAGTTCTTC. Encoded protein: CASSLDRGSEQFF. The full variable domain, completed using reference TRBV11-2 and TRBJ2-1, is EAGVAQSPRYKIIEKRQSVAFWCNPISGHATLYWYQQILGQGPKLLIQFQNNGVVDDSQLPKDRFSAERLKGVDSTLKIQPAKLEDSAVYLCASSLDRGSEQFFGPGTRLTVL.

The CDR3 is CASSEPGLAGITGELFF. In DNA, the CDR3 is TGTGCCAGCAGCGAACCGGGACTAGCGGGCATCACCGGGGAGCTGTTTTTT. This chain connects TRBV6-1 to TRBJ2-2, with 12 bases aligning to TRBD2. CDR3 length: 17 residues. Germline CDR1 MNHNS, CDR2 SASEGT. Germline trimming cut 6 bases from V and 4 bases from J; bases unmatched to any gene: 9.

The chain is built from TRBV5-1 and TRBJ1-3, with D possibly being TRBD1 (6 bases). The length of the CDR3 is 16 residues. V was clipped by 2 bases and J by 0 bases, with 12 bases between them. Germline V gene sequence: CDR1 SGHRS, CDR2 YFSETQ. The CDR3 DNA follows: TGCGCCAGCAGCTTAGCTACAGGGCTCTCTGGAAACACCATATATTTT. As protein: CASSLATGLSGNTIYF. Combining the CDR3 with reference TRBV5-1 and TRBJ1-3 gives the whole variable domain KAGVTQTPRYLIKTRGQQVTLSCSPISGHRSVSWYQQTPGQGLQFLFEYFSETQRNKGNFPGRFSGRQFSNSRSEMNVSTLELGDSALYLCASSLATGLSGNTIYFGEGSWLTVV.

This chain uses TRBV15 with TRBJ1-2, with unresolved D. From germline, CDR1 is LNHNV and CDR2 YYDKDF (reference sequence). Trimming shortened V by 1 base and J by 1 base, and 4 bases separated the two germline ends. The CDR3 runs 13 residues. The CDR3 nucleotides are TGTGCCACCAGCAGAGTCCTTAACTATGGCTACACCTTC. It codes for CATSRVLNYGYTF.

The count of this clone is one. The V call is TRBV9, the J call TRBJ2-1; TRBD2 agrees at 10 bases. Germline lookup yields CDR1 SGDLS and CDR2 YYNGEE. V dropped 0 bases and J dropped 6; count of bases not matched to a gene: 6. The CDR3 runs 16 residues. The CDR3 DNA sequence: TGTGCCAGCAGCGTAGCGGGGCTAGCGGGAGTCAATGAGCAGTTCTTC. Amino acid sequence: CASSVAGLAGVNEQFF. The full variable domain, its missing parts supplied by reference TRBV9 and TRBJ2-1, is DSGVTQTPKHLITATGQRVTLRCSPRSGDLSVYWYQQSLDQGLQFLIQYYNGEERAKGNILERFSAQQFPDLHSELNLSSLELGDSALYFCASSVAGLAGVNEQFFGPGTRLTVL.

The chain is built from TRBV7-9 and TRBJ2-1; 7 bases match TRBD2. Germline-derived CDR1 and CDR2 are SEHNR and FQNEAQ (reference sequence). With 5 bases clipped from V and 0 bases from J, the junction kept 10 bases outside the gene matches. The CDR3 loop spans 17 amino acids. CDR3 loop: CASSPLGGGDSYNEQFF. Here the CDR3 DNA reads TGTGCCAGCAGCCCACTGGGGGGAGGGGACTCCTACAATGAGCAGTTCTTC. The whole variable domain, remainder taken from reference TRBV7-9 and TRBJ2-1, is DTGVSQNPRHKITKRGQNVTFRCDPISEHNRLYWYRQTLGQGPEFLTYFQNEAQLEKSRLLSDRFSAERPKGSFSTLEIQRTEQGDSAMYLCASSPLGGGDSYNEQFFGPGTRLTVL.

In its sample, this clone was seen a few times. The chain combines TRBV29-1 with TRBJ1-3; 12 positions match TRBD1. This CDR3 has 15 amino acids. Germline V gene sequence: CDR1 SQVTM, CDR2 ANQGSEA. V was clipped by 8 bases and J by 4 bases; unmatched bases: 9. The CDR3 region has the DNA TGCAGCCCCAACCGGGACAGGGGGCTGGGAAACACCATATATTTT. This gives the protein CSPNRDRGLGNTIYF.

A word on this clone: Other DNA variants within this sample encode the same CDR3. The chain joins TRBV10-3 to TRBJ1-5; 8 bases fit TRBD1. Germline lookup yields CDR1 ENHRY and CDR2 SYGVKD. With 6 bases clipped from V and 0 bases from J, the junction kept 4 bases outside the gene matches. The CDR3 is 15 amino acids. CDR3 DNA sequence: TGTGCCATCAGAGGGACAGGCAATAGCAATCAGCCCCAGCATTTT. This encodes CAIRGTGNSNQPQHF.

V usage is TRBV10-3 and J usage is TRBJ1-1; tentatively, D is TRBD1 (6 bases). Per the germline V gene, CDR1 is ENHRY and CDR2 is SYGVKD. V shed 2 bases and J shed 4 bases, with 11 bases lying between them. The CDR3 covers 14 residues. The CDR3 DNA reads TGTGCCATCAGTGAGAAGGGGGTGGGCACTGAAGCTTTCTTT. Its protein is CAISEKGVGTEAFF.

CDR3 nucleotide sequence: TGCGCCAGTCTTTCACCGGGACTAGCGCTTACCGGGGAGCTGTTTTTT. The encoded protein is CASLSPGLALTGELFF. The chain uses TRBV10-2 and TRBJ2-2; 10 positions match TRBD2. The V gene's germline CDR1 is WSHSY and CDR2 SAAADI. Trimming took 9 bases from V and 5 from J; bases not matched to a gene: 12. This CDR3 is 16 amino acids long.

The gene calls are TRBV6-1 and TRBJ2-5; TRBD2 might be the D (5 bases). V shed 0 bases and J shed 5 bases, with 16 bases lying between them. This CDR3 is 16 amino acids long. Per germline, CDR1 MNHNS and CDR2 SASEGT. This chain's CDR3 is CASSEAGNGMGETQYF. The CDR3 nucleotides are TGTGCCAGCAGTGAAGCGGGGAACGGGATGGGGGAGACCCAGTACTTC.

This clone appeared a single time. The rearrangement links TRBV19 to TRBJ1-1, with TRBD1 matching over 7 bases. J lost 4 bases, V lost 3 bases, and 5 bases had no gene match. This CDR3 has 14 amino acids. Germline V gene data show CDR1 as LNHDA and CDR2 as SQIVND (reference sequence). The CDR3 protein is CASSMEGAITEAFF. CDR3 bases: TGTGCCAGTAGTATGGAGGGGGCGATCACTGAAGCTTTCTTT.

The chain links TRBV29-1 to TRBJ2-7; maybe TRBD2 (7 bases). The CDR3 spans 16 residues. Germline loops: CDR1 SQVTM, CDR2 ANQGSEA. V lost 3 bases and J lost 2, with 20 bases in between. In nucleotides, the CDR3 is TGCAGCGTTGATGGGAGGGGGTCTGGAACCCCCTACGAGCAGTACTTC. This codes for CSVDGRGSGTPYEQYF.

CDR3 DNA sequence: TGTGCCAGCAGCTTATCGACAGGCTATCAAGAGACCCAGTACTTC. Translation: CASSLSTGYQETQYF. The chain joins TRBV7-3 to TRBJ2-5, with D tentatively TRBD1 (6 bases). The CDR3 totals 15 residues. Germline V gene lookup returns CDR1 SGHTA and CDR2 FQGTGA. The ends were cut back, 2 bases at V and 2 bases at J, with 12 bases in the middle. Together with reference TRBV7-3 and TRBJ2-5, the CDR3 gives the full variable domain: GAGVSQTPSNKVTEKGKYVELRCDPISGHTALYWYRQSLGQGPEFLIYFQGTGAADDSGLPNDRFFAVRPEGSVSTLKIQRTERGDSAVYLCASSLSTGYQETQYFGPGTRLLVL.

This chain joins TRBV10-3 and TRBJ1-6; 8 bases match TRBD1. V trimming: 1 base; J trimming: 5 bases; junction bases outside the gene matches: 10. This CDR3 is 18 amino acids long. The germline gives CDR1 ENHRY, CDR2 SYGVKD. The chain's CDR3 is CAISEYHRGSLDNSPLHF. The CDR3 region has the DNA TGTGCCATCAGTGAGTATCACAGGGGGTCACTGGATAATTCACCCCTCCACTTT.

The gene calls are TRBV5-8 and TRBJ1-2; no firm D call. Between the trimmed V and J ends, which lost 0 bases and 2 bases, there was a span of 5 bases. This CDR3 is 13 amino acids long. The germline CDR1 and CDR2 sequences are SGHTS and YDEGEE. The DNA of the CDR3 is TGTGCCAGCAGCTTGGGCCAGAACTATGGCTACACCTTC. Its protein product is CASSLGQNYGYTF.

The rearrangement uses TRBV11-2 and TRBJ2-3, with 12 bases lining up with TRBD2. Trimming removed 5 bases from V and 1 base from J; junction bases left unmatched: 4. Germline CDR1 and CDR2: SGHAT and FQNNGV. The CDR3 runs to 16 residues. The CDR3 sequence: CASSRRTSGGTDTQYF. DNA for the CDR3: TGTGCCAGCAGCCGTCGGACTAGCGGGGGCACAGATACGCAGTATTTT.

This chain uses TRBV29-1 with TRBJ2-5; tentatively, D is TRBD1 (6 bases). V lost 3 bases to trimming and J lost 1 base, with 12 bases between them. CDR3 length: 14 amino acids. Germline V gives CDR1 SQVTM, CDR2 ANQGSEA. The CDR3 loop is CSVDRGGSQETQYF. DNA of the CDR3: TGCAGCGTTGACAGGGGTGGCTCCCAAGAGACCCAGTACTTC.

With regard to this clone: The junction and the germline gene differ at one end; a read error may be behind it. The rearrangement links TRBV2 to TRBJ1-2, with 10 nucleotides matching TRBD1. The CDR3 is 13 amino acids. The germline V gene has CDR1 SNHLY and CDR2 FYNNEI. CDR3 bases: TGTGCCAGCAGTGAAGCCCTACCGGGACAGGGGCCCTTC. Translation: CASSEALPGQGPF.

The chain has TRBV27 and TRBJ2-3; 14 bases map to TRBD2. V shed 4 bases, J shed 6 bases, and the junction held 9 bases outside the gene matches. This CDR3 comprises 17 residues. CDR1 MNHEY and CDR2 SMNVEV come from the germline V gene (reference sequence). The CDR3 sequence is CASSSLTSGRATDTQYF. CDR3 bases: TGTGCCAGCAGTTCCTTGACTAGCGGGAGGGCGACGGATACGCAGTATTTT.

The chain employs TRBV7-3 and TRBJ2-1, with 13 bases fitting TRBD2. The germline CDR1 and CDR2 sequences are SGHTA and FQGTGA. The CDR3 sequence is 17 residues long. V lost 5 bases, J lost 2 bases, and 6 bases stayed unmatched. The CDR3 reads CASSHTSGRAAYNEQFF. Written as DNA, the CDR3 is TGTGCCAGCAGCCACACTAGCGGGAGGGCCGCCTACAATGAGCAGTTCTTC.

This clone was found once. The chain has TRBV11-2 and TRBJ2-5; 7 nucleotides align to TRBD2. The length of the CDR3 is 14 residues. After removal of 4 bases from V and 5 bases from J, the junction contained 7 bases not matched to a gene. Germline CDR1 and CDR2: SGHAT and FQNNGV. This CDR3 is CASSSTAGIETQYF. DNA for the CDR3: TGTGCCAGCAGCTCCACAGCGGGAATCGAGACCCAGTACTTC.

CDR3 DNA sequence: TGTGCCAGCAGTCCCAGGGGCCCCTACGAGCAGTACTTC. This translates into CASSPRGPYEQYF. The chain couples TRBV27 to TRBJ2-7, with D tentatively TRBD1 (6 bases). The V end was cut by 5 bases, the J end by 2 bases, with 10 bases between. Germline V gives CDR1 MNHEY, CDR2 SMNVEV (reference sequence). The CDR3 loop spans 13 amino acids.

This chain links TRBV6-1 with TRBJ2-2, with 10 bases aligning to TRBD2. The CDR3 loop spans 15 amino acids. Germline trimming cut 4 bases from V and 7 bases from J; bases unmatched to any gene: 6. The germline CDR1 and CDR2 sequences are MNHNS and SASEGT. The CDR3 DNA reads as TGTGCCAGCAGTGCGAGCGGGAGGGTAGGCGGGGAGCTGTTTTTT. Its protein product is CASSASGRVGGELFF.

The rearrangement links TRBV11-2 to TRBJ2-7; D is undetermined. The CDR3 sequence is 10 residues long. V was cut by 4 bases and J by 12 bases, with 10 bases left in between. The germline V gene encodes CDR1 SGHAT and CDR2 FQNNGV. CDR3: CASSSVVPYF. For the CDR3, the DNA is TGTGCCAGCAGCTCGGTCGTCCCGTACTTC.

The rearrangement uses TRBV6-5 and TRBJ2-1, with D tentatively TRBD1 (5 bases). The CDR3 is 16 amino acids. V was trimmed by 0 bases and J by 5 bases, leaving 14 bases between them. Germline V gene sequence: CDR1 MNHEY, CDR2 SVGAGI. CDR3 in amino acids: CASSYSNRLDDNEQFF. The CDR3 coding sequence is TGTGCCAGCAGTTACTCGAACAGGCTGGACGACAATGAGCAGTTCTTC.